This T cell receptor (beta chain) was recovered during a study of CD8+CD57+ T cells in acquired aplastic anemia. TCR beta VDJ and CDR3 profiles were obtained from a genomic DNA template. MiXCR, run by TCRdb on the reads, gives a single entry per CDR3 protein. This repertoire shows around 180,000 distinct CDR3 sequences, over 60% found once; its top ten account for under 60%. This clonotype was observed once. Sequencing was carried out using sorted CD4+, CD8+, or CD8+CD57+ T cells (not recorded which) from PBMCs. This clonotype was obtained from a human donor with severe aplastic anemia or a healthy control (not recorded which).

The CDR3 spells CSARGRRAGLLTEAFF. For the CDR3, the DNA is TGCAGTGCTAGAGGACGAAGGGCGGGTTTACTCACTGAAGCTTTCTTT. The rearrangement links TRBV20-1 to TRBJ1-1; D gene ambiguous. Germline CDR1 is DFQATT and CDR2 is SNEGSKA (reference sequence). Between the trimmed V and J ends, which lost 1 base and 4 bases, there was a span of 19 bases. This CDR3 region has 16 residues.